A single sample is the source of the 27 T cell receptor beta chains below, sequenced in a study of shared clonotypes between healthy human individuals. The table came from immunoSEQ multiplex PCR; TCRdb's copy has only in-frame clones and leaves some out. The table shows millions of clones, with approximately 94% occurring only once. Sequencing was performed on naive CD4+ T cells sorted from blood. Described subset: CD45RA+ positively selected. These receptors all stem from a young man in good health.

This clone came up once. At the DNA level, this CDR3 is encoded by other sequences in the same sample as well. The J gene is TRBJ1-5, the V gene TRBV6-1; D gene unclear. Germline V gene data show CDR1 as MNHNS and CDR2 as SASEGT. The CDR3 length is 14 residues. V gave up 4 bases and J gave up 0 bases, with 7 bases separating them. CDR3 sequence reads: CASSVGDSNQPQHF. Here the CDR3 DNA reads TGTGCCAGCAGTGTGGGCGATAGCAATCAGCCCCAGCATTTT.

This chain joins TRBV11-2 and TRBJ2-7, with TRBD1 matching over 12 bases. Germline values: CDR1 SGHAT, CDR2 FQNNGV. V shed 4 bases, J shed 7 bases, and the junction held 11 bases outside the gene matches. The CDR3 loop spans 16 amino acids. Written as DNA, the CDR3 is TGTGCCAGCAGCTCACGTTCGGGACAGGGGGCGCGAGAGCAGTACTTC. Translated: CASSSRSGQGAREQYF.

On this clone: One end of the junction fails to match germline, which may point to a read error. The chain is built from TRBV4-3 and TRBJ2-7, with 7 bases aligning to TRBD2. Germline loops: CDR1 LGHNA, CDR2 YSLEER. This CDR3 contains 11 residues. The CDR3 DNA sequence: TGCGCCAGCAGCCAAGAACCTGGGGAGGGCTTC. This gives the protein CASSQEPGEGF.

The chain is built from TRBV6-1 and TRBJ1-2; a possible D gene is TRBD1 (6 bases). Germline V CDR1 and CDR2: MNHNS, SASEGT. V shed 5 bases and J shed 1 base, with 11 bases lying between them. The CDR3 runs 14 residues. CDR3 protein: CASSPTQGNYGYTF. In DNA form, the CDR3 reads TGTGCCAGCAGTCCCACACAGGGTAACTATGGCTACACCTTC.

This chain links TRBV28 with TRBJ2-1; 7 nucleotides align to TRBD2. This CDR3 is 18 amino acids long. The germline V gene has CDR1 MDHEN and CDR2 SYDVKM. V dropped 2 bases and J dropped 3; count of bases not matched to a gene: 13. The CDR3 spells CASSLGALWGGDYNEQFF. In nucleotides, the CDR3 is TGTGCCAGCAGTTTAGGGGCCCTCTGGGGGGGAGACTACAATGAGCAGTTCTTC.

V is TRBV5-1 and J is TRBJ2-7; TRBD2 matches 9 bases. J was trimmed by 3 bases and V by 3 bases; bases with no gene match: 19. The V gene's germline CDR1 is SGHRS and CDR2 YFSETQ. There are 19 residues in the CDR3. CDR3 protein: CASSSGVGELLAGIYEQYF. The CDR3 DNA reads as TGCGCCAGCAGCTCCGGGGTCGGGGAGTTGCTAGCGGGAATCTACGAGCAGTACTTC.

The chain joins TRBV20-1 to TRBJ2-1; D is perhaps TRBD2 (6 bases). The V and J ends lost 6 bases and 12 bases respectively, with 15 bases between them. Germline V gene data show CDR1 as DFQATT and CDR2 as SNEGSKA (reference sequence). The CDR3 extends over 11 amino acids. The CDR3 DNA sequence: TGCAGTGCGTCGGTGGAGGGTATGCAGTTCTTC. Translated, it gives CSASVEGMQFF.

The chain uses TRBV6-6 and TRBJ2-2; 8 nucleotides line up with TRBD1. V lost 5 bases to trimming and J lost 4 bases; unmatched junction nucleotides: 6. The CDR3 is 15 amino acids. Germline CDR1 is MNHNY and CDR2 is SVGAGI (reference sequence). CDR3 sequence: CASSQTGVGTGELFF. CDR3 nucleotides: TGTGCCAGCAGTCAGACAGGGGTAGGCACCGGGGAGCTGTTTTTT.

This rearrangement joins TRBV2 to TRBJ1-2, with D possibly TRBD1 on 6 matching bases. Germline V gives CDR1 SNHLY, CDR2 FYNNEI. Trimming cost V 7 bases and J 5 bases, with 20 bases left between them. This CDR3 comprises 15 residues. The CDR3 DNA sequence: TGTGCCAGCACCCCAGGGGCAACGGGAGTTTATGGCTACACCTTC. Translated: CASTPGATGVYGYTF.

Here the CDR3 DNA reads TGCGCCAGCAGCTTGAACCCCGGGGCAGGGTCCGACGAGCAGTACTTC. Encoded protein: CASSLNPGAGSDEQYF. This chain uses TRBV5-1 with TRBJ2-7; perhaps D is TRBD1 or TRBD2 (5 bases each). The CDR3 has 16 residues. The germline gives CDR1 SGHRS, CDR2 YFSETQ. V lost 1 base to trimming and J lost 5 bases, with 19 bases between them.

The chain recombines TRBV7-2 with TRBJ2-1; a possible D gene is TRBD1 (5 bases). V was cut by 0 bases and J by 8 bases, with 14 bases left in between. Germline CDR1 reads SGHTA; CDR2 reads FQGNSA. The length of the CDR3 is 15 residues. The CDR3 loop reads CASSLAGHFRDEQFF. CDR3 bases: TGTGCCAGCAGCTTAGCGGGGCACTTTAGGGATGAGCAGTTCTTC.

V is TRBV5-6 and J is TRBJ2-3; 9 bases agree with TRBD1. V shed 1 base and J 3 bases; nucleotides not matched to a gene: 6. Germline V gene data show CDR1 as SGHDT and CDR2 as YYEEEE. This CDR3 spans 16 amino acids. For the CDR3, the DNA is TGTGCCAGCAGCTTGTGGGGACAGGGAGTGACAGATACGCAGTATTTT. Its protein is CASSLWGQGVTDTQYF.

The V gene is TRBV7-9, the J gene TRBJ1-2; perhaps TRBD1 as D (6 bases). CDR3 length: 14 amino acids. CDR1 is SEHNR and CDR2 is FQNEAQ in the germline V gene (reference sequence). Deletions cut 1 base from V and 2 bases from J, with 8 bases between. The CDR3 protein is CASSLERGNYGYTF. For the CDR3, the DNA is TGTGCCAGCAGCTTAGAAAGGGGGAACTATGGCTACACCTTC.

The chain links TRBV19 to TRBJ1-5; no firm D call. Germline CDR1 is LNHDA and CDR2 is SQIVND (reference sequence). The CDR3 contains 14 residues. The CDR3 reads CATALANSNQPQHF. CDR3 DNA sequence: TGTGCTACTGCTCTGGCGAACAGCAATCAGCCCCAGCATTTT. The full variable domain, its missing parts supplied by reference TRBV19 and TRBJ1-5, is DGGITQSPKYLFRKEGQNVTLSCEQNLNHDAMYWYRQDPGQGLRLIYYSQIVNDFQKGDIAEGYSVSREKKESFPLTVTSAQKNPTAFYLCATALANSNQPQHFGDGTRLSIL.

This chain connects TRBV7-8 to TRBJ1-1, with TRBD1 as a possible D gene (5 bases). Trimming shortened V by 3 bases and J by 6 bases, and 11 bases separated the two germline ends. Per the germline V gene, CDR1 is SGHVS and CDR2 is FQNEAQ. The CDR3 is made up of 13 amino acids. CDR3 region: CASSFGGGPEAFF. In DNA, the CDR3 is TGTGCCAGCAGCTTCGGGGGAGGCCCTGAAGCTTTCTTT.

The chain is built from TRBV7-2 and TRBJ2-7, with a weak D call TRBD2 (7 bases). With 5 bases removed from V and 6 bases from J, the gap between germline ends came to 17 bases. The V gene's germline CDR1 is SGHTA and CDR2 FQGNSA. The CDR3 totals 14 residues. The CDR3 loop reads CASSPQGRESEQYF. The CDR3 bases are TGTGCCAGCAGCCCCCAGGGGCGGGAGAGCGAGCAGTACTTC.

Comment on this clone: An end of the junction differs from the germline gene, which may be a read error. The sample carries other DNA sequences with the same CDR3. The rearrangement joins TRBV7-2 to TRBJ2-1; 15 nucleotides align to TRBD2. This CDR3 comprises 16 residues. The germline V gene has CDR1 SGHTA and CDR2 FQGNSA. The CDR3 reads CASSLAGLAGGNEQFF. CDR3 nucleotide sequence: TGTGCCAGCAGCCTAGCGGGACTAGCGGGAGGAAATGAGCAGTTCTTC.

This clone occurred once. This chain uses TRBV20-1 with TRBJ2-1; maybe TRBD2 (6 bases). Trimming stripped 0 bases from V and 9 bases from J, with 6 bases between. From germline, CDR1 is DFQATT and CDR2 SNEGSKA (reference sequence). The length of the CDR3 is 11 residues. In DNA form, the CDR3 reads TGCAGTGCTAGAGAGGGGGGTGAGCAGTTCTTC. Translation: CSAREGGEQFF.

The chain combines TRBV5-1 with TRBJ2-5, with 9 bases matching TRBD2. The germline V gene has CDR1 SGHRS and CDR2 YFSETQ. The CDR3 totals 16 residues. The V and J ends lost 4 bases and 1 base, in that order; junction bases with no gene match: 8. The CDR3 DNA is TGCGCCAGCAGCCCGTTCGCTAGCGGGGCCCAAGAGACCCAGTACTTC. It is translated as CASSPFASGAQETQYF.

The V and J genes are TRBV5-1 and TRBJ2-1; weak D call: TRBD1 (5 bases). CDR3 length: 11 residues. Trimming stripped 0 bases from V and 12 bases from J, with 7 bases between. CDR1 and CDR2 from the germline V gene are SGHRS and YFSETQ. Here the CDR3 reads CASSLGQRQFF. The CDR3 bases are TGCGCCAGCAGCTTGGGACAGCGGCAGTTCTTC.

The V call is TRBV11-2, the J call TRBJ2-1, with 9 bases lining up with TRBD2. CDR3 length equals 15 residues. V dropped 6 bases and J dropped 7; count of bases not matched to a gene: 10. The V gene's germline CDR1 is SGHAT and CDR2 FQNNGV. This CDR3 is CASRSIGGRGNEQFF. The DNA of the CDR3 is TGTGCCAGCAGGTCCATCGGCGGGAGGGGAAATGAGCAGTTCTTC. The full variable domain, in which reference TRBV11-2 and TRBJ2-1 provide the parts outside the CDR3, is EAGVAQSPRYKIIEKRQSVAFWCNPISGHATLYWYQQILGQGPKLLIQFQNNGVVDDSQLPKDRFSAERLKGVDSTLKIQPAKLEDSAVYLCASRSIGGRGNEQFFGPGTRLTVL.

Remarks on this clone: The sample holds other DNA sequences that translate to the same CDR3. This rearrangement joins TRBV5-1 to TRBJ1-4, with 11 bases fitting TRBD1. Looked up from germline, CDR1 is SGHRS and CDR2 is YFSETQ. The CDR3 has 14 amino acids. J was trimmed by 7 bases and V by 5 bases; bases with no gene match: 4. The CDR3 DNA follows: TGCGCCAGCAGTGGACAGGGGGCTGGTGAAAAACTGTTTTTT. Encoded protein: CASSGQGAGEKLFF.

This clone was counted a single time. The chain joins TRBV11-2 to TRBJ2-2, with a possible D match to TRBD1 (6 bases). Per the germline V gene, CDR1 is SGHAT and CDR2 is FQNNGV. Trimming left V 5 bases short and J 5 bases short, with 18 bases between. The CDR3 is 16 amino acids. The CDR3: CASSQRSQGWTGELFF. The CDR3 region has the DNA TGTGCCAGCAGCCAGAGGAGCCAGGGGTGGACCGGGGAGCTGTTTTTT.

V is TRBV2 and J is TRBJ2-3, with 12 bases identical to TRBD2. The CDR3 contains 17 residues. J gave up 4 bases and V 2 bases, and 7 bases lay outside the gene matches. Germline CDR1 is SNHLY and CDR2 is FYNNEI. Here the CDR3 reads CASSESLAGGIADTQYF. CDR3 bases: TGTGCCAGCAGTGAATCCCTAGCGGGGGGGATCGCAGATACGCAGTATTTT.

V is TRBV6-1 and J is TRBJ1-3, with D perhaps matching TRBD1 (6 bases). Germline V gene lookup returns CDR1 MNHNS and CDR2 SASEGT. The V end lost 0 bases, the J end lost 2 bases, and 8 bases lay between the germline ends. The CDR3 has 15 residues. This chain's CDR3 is CASSEARTAGNTIYF. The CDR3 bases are TGTGCCAGCAGTGAAGCTAGGACAGCTGGAAACACCATATATTTT.

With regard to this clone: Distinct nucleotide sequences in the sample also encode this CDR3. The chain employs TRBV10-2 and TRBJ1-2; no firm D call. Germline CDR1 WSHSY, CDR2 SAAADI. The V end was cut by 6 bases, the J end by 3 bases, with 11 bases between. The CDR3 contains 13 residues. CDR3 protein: CASSETGDYGYTF. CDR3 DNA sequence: TGCGCCAGCAGCGAGACGGGTGACTATGGCTACACCTTC.

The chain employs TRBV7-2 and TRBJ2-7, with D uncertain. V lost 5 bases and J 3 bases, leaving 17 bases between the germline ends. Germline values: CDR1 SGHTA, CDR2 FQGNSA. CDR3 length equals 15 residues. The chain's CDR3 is CASSPPWTPNYEQYF. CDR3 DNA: TGTGCCAGCAGCCCACCGTGGACCCCCAACTACGAGCAGTACTTC. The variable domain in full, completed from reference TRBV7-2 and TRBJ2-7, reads GAGVSQSPSNKVTEKGKDVELRCDPISGHTALYWYRQSLGQGLEFLIYFQGNSAPDKSGLPSDRFSAERTGGSVSTLTIQRTQQEDSAVYLCASSPPWTPNYEQYFGPGTRLTVT.